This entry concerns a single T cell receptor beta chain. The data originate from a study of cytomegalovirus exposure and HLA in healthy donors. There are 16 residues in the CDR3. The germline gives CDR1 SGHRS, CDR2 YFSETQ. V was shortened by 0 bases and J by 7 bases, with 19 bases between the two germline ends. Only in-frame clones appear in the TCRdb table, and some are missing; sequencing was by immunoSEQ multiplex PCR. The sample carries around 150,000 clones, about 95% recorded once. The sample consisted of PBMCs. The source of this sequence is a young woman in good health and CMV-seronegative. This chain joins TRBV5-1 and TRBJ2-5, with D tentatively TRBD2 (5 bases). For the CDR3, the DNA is TGCGCCAGCAGCTTGGCGGTTTCAGTAGTCGGAGGGACCCAGTACTTC. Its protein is CASSLAVSVVGGTQYF.